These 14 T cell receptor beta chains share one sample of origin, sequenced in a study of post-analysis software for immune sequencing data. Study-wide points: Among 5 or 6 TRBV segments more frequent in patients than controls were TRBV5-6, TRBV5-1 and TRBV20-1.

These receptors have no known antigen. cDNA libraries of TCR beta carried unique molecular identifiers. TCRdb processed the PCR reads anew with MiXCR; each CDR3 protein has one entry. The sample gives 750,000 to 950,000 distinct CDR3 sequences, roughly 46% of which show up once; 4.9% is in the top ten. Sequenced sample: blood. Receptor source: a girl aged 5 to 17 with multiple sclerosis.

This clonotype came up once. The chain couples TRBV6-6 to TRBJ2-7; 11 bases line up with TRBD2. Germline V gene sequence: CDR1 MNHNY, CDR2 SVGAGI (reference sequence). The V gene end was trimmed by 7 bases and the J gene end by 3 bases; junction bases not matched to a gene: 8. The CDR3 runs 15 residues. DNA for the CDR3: TGTGCCAGCACCTTAGGGGGGACTAGCGGCTACGAGCAGTACTTC. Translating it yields CASTLGGTSGYEQYF.

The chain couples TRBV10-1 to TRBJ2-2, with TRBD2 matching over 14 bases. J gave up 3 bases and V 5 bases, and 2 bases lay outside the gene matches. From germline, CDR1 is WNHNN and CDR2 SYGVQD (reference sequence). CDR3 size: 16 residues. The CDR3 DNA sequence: TGCGCCAGCAGTCTGGGACTAGCGGGAGACACCGGGGAGCTGTTTTTT. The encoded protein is CASSLGLAGDTGELFF.

The CDR3 loop is CASSSRDYSLFNEQFF. CDR3 DNA sequence: TGCGCCAGCAGCTCCCGGGACTACTCTTTATTCAATGAGCAGTTCTTC. This rearrangement joins TRBV5-1 to TRBJ2-1; 7 positions agree with TRBD2. The CDR3 has 16 residues. The J segment lost 6 bases and the V segment lost 3 bases, leaving 12 bases of the junction unmatched. In germline, CDR1 is SGHRS, CDR2 YFSETQ.

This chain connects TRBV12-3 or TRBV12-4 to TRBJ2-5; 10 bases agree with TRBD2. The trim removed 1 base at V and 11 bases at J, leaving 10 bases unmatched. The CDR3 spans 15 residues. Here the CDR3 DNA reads TGTGCCAGCAGTTTAGGAAGCGGGAGGGCGAGAGAGCAGTACTTC. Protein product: CASSLGSGRAREQYF.

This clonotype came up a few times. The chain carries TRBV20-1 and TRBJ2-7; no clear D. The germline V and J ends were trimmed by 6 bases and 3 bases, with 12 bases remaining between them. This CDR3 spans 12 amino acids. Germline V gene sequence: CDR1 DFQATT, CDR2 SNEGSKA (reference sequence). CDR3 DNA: TGCAGTGCGTGTCAGAACTACTACGAGCAGTACTTC. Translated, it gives CSACQNYYEQYF.

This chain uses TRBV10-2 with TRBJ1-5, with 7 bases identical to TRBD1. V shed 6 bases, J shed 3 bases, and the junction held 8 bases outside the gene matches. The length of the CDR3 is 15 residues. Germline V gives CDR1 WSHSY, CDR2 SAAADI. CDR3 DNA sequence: TGCGCCAGCAGCGCCAACAGGGGACTCAATCAGCCCCAGCATTTT. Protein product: CASSANRGLNQPQHF.

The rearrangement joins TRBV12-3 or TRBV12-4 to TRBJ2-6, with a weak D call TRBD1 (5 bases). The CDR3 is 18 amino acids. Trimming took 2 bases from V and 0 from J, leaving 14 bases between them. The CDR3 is CASSLKTDHYSGANVLTF. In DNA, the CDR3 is TGTGCCAGCAGTTTAAAGACAGACCACTACTCTGGGGCCAACGTCCTGACTTTC.

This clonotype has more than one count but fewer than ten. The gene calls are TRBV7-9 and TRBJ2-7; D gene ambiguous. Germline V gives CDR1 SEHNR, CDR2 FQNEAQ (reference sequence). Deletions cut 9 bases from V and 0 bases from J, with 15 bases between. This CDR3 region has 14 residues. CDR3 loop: CARSPSAVSYEQYF. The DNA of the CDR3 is TGTGCCAGAAGCCCTAGTGCCGTCTCCTACGAGCAGTACTTC. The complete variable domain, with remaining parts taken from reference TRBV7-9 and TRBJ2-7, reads DTGVSQNPRHKITKRGQNVTFRCDPISEHNRLYWYRQTLGQGPEFLTYFQNEAQLEKSRLLSDRFSAERPKGSFSTLEIQRTEQGDSAMYLCARSPSAVSYEQYFGPGTRLTVT.

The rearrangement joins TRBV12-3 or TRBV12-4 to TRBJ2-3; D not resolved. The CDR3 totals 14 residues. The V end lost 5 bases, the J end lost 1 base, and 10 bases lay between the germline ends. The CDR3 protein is CASSPVGRTDTQYF. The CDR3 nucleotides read TGTGCCAGCAGTCCCGTAGGTCGCACAGATACGCAGTATTTT.

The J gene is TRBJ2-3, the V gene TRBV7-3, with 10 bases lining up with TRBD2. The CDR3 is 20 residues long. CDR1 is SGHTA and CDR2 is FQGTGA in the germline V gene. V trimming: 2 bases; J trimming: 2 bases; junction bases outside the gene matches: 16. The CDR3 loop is CASSLGPPSGRPSNTDTQYF. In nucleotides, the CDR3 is TGTGCCAGCAGCTTAGGCCCCCCTAGCGGGAGACCCTCCAACACAGATACGCAGTATTTT.

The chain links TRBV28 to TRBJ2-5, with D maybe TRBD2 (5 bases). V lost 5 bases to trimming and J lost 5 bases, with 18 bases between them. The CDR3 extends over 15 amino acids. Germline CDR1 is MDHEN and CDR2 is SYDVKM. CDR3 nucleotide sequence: TGTGCCAGCAGTCGGCAGGACTTTGGTACGGAGACCCAGTACTTC. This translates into CASSRQDFGTETQYF.

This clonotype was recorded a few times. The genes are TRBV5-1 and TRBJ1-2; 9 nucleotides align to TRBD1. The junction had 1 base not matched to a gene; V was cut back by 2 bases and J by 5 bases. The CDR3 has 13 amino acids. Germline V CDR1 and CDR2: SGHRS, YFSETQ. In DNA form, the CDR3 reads TGCGCCAGCAGCTTCGACAGGGGGTATGGCTACACCTTC. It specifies CASSFDRGYGYTF.

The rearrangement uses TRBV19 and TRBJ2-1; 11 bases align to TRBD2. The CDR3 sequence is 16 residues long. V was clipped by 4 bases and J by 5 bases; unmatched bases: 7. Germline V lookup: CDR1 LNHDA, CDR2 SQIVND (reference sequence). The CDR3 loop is CASSRIGTSGHNEQFF. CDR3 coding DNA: TGTGCCAGTAGTAGGATTGGGACTAGCGGACACAATGAGCAGTTCTTC.

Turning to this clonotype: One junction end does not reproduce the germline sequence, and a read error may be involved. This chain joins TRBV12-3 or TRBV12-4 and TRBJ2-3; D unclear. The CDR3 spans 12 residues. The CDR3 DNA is TGTGCCAGCAGACCCCGCGGAGATGCGCAGTATTTT. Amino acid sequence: CASRPRGDAQYF.